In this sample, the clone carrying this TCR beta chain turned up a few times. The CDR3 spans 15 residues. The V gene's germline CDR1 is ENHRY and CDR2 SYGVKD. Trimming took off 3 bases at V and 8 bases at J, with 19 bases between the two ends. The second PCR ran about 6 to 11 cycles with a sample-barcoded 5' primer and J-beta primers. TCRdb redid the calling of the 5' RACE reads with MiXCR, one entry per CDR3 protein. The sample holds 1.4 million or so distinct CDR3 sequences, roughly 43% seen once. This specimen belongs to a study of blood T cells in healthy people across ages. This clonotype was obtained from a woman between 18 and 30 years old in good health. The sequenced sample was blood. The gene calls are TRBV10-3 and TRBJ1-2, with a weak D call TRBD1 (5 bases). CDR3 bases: TGTGCCATCAGTGAAGCCTGGACGGGGCGGGACGGCTACACCTTC. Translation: CAISEAWTGRDGYTF.